The clone carrying this TCR beta chain was detected once. The source of the sample is a study of blood T cell repertoires in COVID-19. The wider study: The origin of the acute and convalescent COVID-19 samples was the United States, Italy and Spain.

Original processing notes: Amplifying reference gene primers gave estimates of nucleated cell counts. Measured with immunoSEQ multiplex PCR; TCRdb has only the in-frame clones, and not every one. That table supplies the V and J calls and clone size; D and trimming were determined from the DNA. There are around 200,000 clones in the sample; 87% occur only once, and approximately 0.88% lies in the top ten. The CDR3 length is 20 residues. This sequence joins TRBV21-1 and TRBJ1-5. TRBV21-1 is a known pseudogene. This TCR derives from a woman in her late teens or twenties who had recovered from COVID-19. The sample comprised peripheral blood. Here the CDR3 DNA reads TGTGCCAGCAGCAAAGCAGTCGATAGGGAGGGGACTTATAGCAATCAGCCCCAGCATTTT. The encoded protein is CASSKAVDREGTYSNQPQHF.